This paragraph covers one TCR beta chain sequence. Its matching antigen is unknown. The sample belongs to a study of cytomegalovirus exposure and HLA in healthy donors. Study-wide results and limits: One later analysis, an examination of the 90 to 150 validation repertoires, found that first-cohort TCR clusters tended to co-occur in them. Some TCR beta chains (approximately 180 of them) were listed as cytomegalovirus-associated.

Germline values: CDR1 MNHNS, CDR2 SASEGT. This CDR3 has 15 residues. J lost 2 bases, V lost 8 bases, and 10 bases had no gene match. Generated by immunoSEQ multiplex PCR, the TCRdb table keeps only in-frame clones and is missing some. Of 59,000 or so clones listed, roughly 89% are singletons. These donors were members of the approximately 110-subject validation cohort, a group separate from the roughly 670-subject first cohort. V is TRBV6-1 and J is TRBJ1-1; 8 nucleotides agree with TRBD1. The sequenced material came from PBMCs. The receptor was isolated from a woman aged 18-29 years in good health and CMV-seronegative. CDR3 region: CASPPGQGQNTEAFF. The CDR3 DNA sequence: TGTGCCAGCCCTCCTGGACAGGGACAAAACACTGAAGCTTTCTTT.